These 8 T cell receptor beta chains were all obtained from the same sample, sequenced in a study of blood T cell repertoires in COVID-19. Here immunoSEQ multiplex PCR was the method, and the copy in TCRdb shows in-frame clones only, minus some. The repertoire holds approximately 200,000 clones, with more than 75% as singletons. The material sequenced was peripheral blood. The receptors were gathered from a man in his fifties or sixties with acute or convalescent COVID-19.

J is TRBJ2-2 and V is TRBV6-4, with 8 bases matching TRBD1. The CDR3 covers 15 residues. The V and J ends lost 6 bases and 8 bases, in that order; junction bases with no gene match: 11. The germline V gene encodes CDR1 MRHNA and CDR2 SNTAGT. The CDR3, as DNA: TGTGCCAGCAGCGACGTGGGACAGGCGGAGGGGGAGCTGTTTTTT. Translated, it gives CASSDVGQAEGELFF.

This rearrangement joins TRBV19 to TRBJ1-2, with 7 bases fitting TRBD1. J gave up 4 bases and V 7 bases, and 12 bases lay outside the gene matches. Germline CDR1 LNHDA, CDR2 SQIVND (reference sequence). CDR3 length: 15 amino acids. In DNA form, the CDR3 reads TGTGCCAGTACCTCCGGGACAGTTGGGTCCTATGGCTACACCTTC. Protein sequence: CASTSGTVGSYGYTF. Full variable domain (missing parts from reference TRBV19 and TRBJ1-2): DGGITQSPKYLFRKEGQNVTLSCEQNLNHDAMYWYRQDPGQGLRLIYYSQIVNDFQKGDIAEGYSVSREKKESFPLTVTSAQKNPTAFYLCASTSGTVGSYGYTFGSGTRLTVV.

The genes are TRBV3-1 (or the pseudogene TRBV3-2) and TRBJ1-1, with TRBD1 matching over 9 bases. The germline V gene has CDR1 LGHDT and CDR2 YNNKEL (reference sequence). The junction had 9 bases not matched to a gene; V was cut back by 4 bases and J by 3 bases. CDR3 length equals 16 residues. The CDR3 spells CASSPWTGVVHTEAFF. The CDR3 nucleotides are TGTGCCAGCAGCCCCTGGACAGGGGTGGTTCACACTGAAGCTTTCTTT.

V usage is TRBV27 and J usage is TRBJ2-7, with D possibly matching TRBD2 (6 bases). The CDR3 totals 15 residues. CDR1 MNHEY and CDR2 SMNVEV come from the germline V gene (reference sequence). Trimming took off 0 bases at V and 2 bases at J, with 11 bases between the two ends. CDR3 amino acids: CASSLSGRGAYEQYF. The CDR3 DNA sequence: TGTGCCAGCAGTTTATCTGGGCGGGGAGCCTACGAGCAGTACTTC.

The chain is built from TRBV10-3 and TRBJ1-1, with D possibly TRBD1 on 6 matching bases. Germline V gives CDR1 ENHRY, CDR2 SYGVKD. This CDR3 has 13 residues. Trimming removed 7 bases at V and 1 base at J, with 10 bases between. The CDR3 sequence is CAIKSDRNTEAFF. CDR3 sequence (DNA): TGTGCCATCAAATCGGACAGGAACACTGAAGCTTTCTTT.

In this sample, this clone turned up once. V usage is TRBV11-2 and J usage is TRBJ1-2, with D uncertain. The CDR3 sequence is 14 residues long. CDR1 and CDR2 (germline): SGHAT, FQNNGV. Trimming removed 3 bases at V and 0 bases at J, with 8 bases between. The CDR3 coding sequence is TGTGCCAGCAGCTTCCTGACTCCTAACTATGGCTACACCTTC. It specifies CASSFLTPNYGYTF.

The V gene is TRBV4-1, the J gene TRBJ1-5; 7 nucleotides line up with TRBD1. This CDR3 comprises 15 residues. V was clipped by 5 bases and J by 7 bases; unmatched bases: 11. Germline V gene lookup returns CDR1 MGHRA and CDR2 YSYEKL. The CDR3 here is CASSLYRDSGQPQHF. For the CDR3, the DNA is TGCGCCAGCAGCTTATACCGGGACAGTGGGCAGCCCCAGCATTTT.

This clone was counted a single time. This chain connects TRBV29-1 to TRBJ1-2; unclear D gene. The germline V and J ends were trimmed by 1 base and 6 bases, with 18 bases remaining between them. This CDR3 spans 15 amino acids. Looked up from germline, CDR1 is SQVTM and CDR2 is ANQGSEA. CDR3 sequence reads: CSVEGFPARSHGYTF. In nucleotides, the CDR3 is TGCAGCGTTGAAGGTTTTCCAGCTAGGTCCCATGGCTACACCTTC.